These 10 T cell receptor beta chains share one sample of origin, sequenced in a study of blood T cell repertoires in COVID-19. Generated by immunoSEQ multiplex PCR, the TCRdb table keeps only in-frame clones and is missing some. Here the sample spans 150,000 to 200,000 clones, approximately 80% being singletons. Sequencing used PBMCs or T cells enriched from blood (not recorded which). The receptors were sampled from a woman aged 55-75 years who had recovered from COVID-19.

The chain links TRBV10-3 to TRBJ1-6; 8 bases line up with TRBD1. CDR3 length equals 17 residues. The trim removed 2 bases at V and 6 bases at J, leaving 9 bases unmatched. Germline CDR1 reads ENHRY; CDR2 reads SYGVKD. The CDR3 region has the DNA TGTGCCATCAGTGAGGAATTTACAGGGGGGTCTAATTCACCCCTCCACTTT. As protein: CAISEEFTGGSNSPLHF.

The J gene is TRBJ1-4, the V gene TRBV7-9, with unresolved D. The CDR3 is 13 residues long. The germline V and J ends were trimmed by 7 bases and 6 bases, with 12 bases remaining between them. CDR1 is SEHNR and CDR2 is FQNEAQ in the germline V gene (reference sequence). This chain's CDR3 is CASKRARDEKLFF. The CDR3 bases are TGTGCCAGCAAGCGGGCTAGGGATGAAAAACTGTTTTTT.

The chain couples TRBV30 to TRBJ1-5, with no clear D. This CDR3 is 14 amino acids long. V was trimmed by 2 bases and J by 3 bases, leaving 11 bases between them. Germline V gene data show CDR1 as GTSNPN and CDR2 as SVGIG (reference sequence). The CDR3 region has the DNA TGTGCCTGGAGTTATGACCGACACAATCAGCCCCAGCATTTT. Its protein product is CAWSYDRHNQPQHF.

This clone came up once. The V gene is TRBV5-1, the J gene TRBJ1-6; D call uncertain. With 5 bases removed from V and 8 bases from J, the gap between germline ends came to 11 bases. There are 13 residues in the CDR3. The germline gives CDR1 SGHRS, CDR2 YFSETQ. CDR3 region: CASSGGFDSPLHF. For the CDR3, the DNA is TGCGCCAGCAGTGGAGGATTCGATTCACCCCTCCACTTT.

J is TRBJ1-6 and V is TRBV4-2; D call uncertain. This CDR3 region has 13 residues. Germline V lookup: CDR1 LGHNA, CDR2 YNFKEQ. The V end was cut by 4 bases, the J end by 10 bases, with 11 bases between. CDR3 loop: CASSLNQVSPLHF. For the CDR3, the DNA is TGTGCCAGCAGCCTCAACCAGGTGTCACCCCTCCACTTT.

The chain couples TRBV7-9 to TRBJ1-1; TRBD1 matches at 7 bases. The germline V gene encodes CDR1 SEHNR and CDR2 FQNEAQ (reference sequence). This CDR3 contains 14 residues. The junction had 6 bases not matched to a gene; V was cut back by 6 bases and J by 2 bases. CDR3 DNA: TGTGCCAGCAGTATTCAGGGGGTAAACACTGAAGCTTTCTTT. Encoded protein: CASSIQGVNTEAFF.

The chain couples TRBV7-2 to TRBJ1-4, with TRBD1 as a possible D gene (5 bases). Germline V gene sequence: CDR1 SGHTA, CDR2 FQGNSA. The V and J ends lost 6 bases and 1 base respectively, with 12 bases between them. The CDR3 extends over 15 amino acids. The CDR3 protein is CASRLTQGTNEKLFF. CDR3 DNA sequence: TGTGCCAGCAGACTTACCCAGGGAACTAATGAAAAACTGTTTTTT.

This clone was seen a single time. This chain connects TRBV6-6 to TRBJ2-2; weak D call: TRBD1 (5 bases). V was trimmed by 8 bases and J by 6 bases, leaving 16 bases between them. The germline CDR1 and CDR2 sequences are MNHNY and SVGAGI (reference sequence). CDR3 size: 14 residues. Written as DNA, the CDR3 is TGTGCCAGCGAGGTGGACATCTACCCCGGGGAGCTGTTTTTT. Translated: CASEVDIYPGELFF.

The chain uses TRBV27 and TRBJ1-5; 8 bases fit TRBD1. The J segment lost 9 bases and the V segment lost 6 bases, leaving 10 bases of the junction unmatched. The CDR3 loop spans 14 amino acids. Germline loops: CDR1 MNHEY, CDR2 SMNVEV (reference sequence). CDR3 DNA: TGTGCCAGCAGACCCCAGGGGGCTAGTTGGCCCCAGCATTTT. This sequence encodes CASRPQGASWPQHF.

J is TRBJ2-1 and V is TRBV5-1; D may be TRBD1 (5 bases). CDR1 is SGHRS, CDR2 YFSETQ, per germline. This CDR3 spans 15 amino acids. V lost 0 bases and J lost 2, with 9 bases in between. Written as DNA, the CDR3 is TGCGCCAGCAGCTTGGAGGGGTCGACCTACAATGAGCAGTTCTTC. It translates to CASSLEGSTYNEQFF.